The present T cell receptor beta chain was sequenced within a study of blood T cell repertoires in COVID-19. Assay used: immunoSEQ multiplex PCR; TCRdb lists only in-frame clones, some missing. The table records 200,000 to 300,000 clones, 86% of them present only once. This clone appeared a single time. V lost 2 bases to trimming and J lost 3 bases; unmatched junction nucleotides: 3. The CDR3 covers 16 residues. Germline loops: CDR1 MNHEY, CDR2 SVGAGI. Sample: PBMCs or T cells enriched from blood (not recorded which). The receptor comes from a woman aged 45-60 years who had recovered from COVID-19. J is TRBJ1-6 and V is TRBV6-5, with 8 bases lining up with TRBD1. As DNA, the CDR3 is TGTGCCAGCAGTTACCGACAGGGGAGCTATAATTCACCCCTCCACTTT. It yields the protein CASSYRQGSYNSPLHF.